Presented here are 2 T cell receptor beta chains from one specimen sequenced in a study of shared clonotypes between healthy human individuals. Here immunoSEQ multiplex PCR was the method, and the copy in TCRdb shows in-frame clones only, minus some. The sample consists of 2 million to 2.5 million clones, approximately 95% of them appearing once. What was sequenced was naive CD4+ T cells sorted from blood. Indicated subset: CD45RA+ positively selected. The receptors derive from a young man in good health.

The chain recombines TRBV19 with TRBJ1-6; D is unclear. Germline CDR1 is LNHDA and CDR2 is SQIVND (reference sequence). V lost 3 bases to trimming and J lost 8 bases, with 11 bases between them. The CDR3 is 14 amino acids. Written as DNA, the CDR3 is TGTGCCAGTAGTATCACCCGTAAGGATTCACCCCTCCACTTT. It translates to CASSITRKDSPLHF.

A few counts support this clone. The rearrangement uses TRBV13 and TRBJ1-6, with D possibly matching TRBD1 (5 bases). Germline V lookup: CDR1 PRHDT, CDR2 FYEKMQ (reference sequence). V was cut by 5 bases and J by 7 bases, with 21 bases left in between. The length of the CDR3 is 17 residues. Here the CDR3 DNA reads TGTGCCAGCAGCACTGCTACCACAGGCAACCGAAATTCACCCCTCCACTTT. Translation: CASSTATTGNRNSPLHF.